Listed here is a single T cell receptor beta chain. Its antigen is still unknown. These data come from a study of chemoradiotherapy in HPV16-positive cancers. Points from the study as a whole: Better recurrence-free survival went with HPV-responsive T-cell expansion in HPV16-positive patients.

Repertoires were generated with immunoSEQ multiplex PCR, while TCRdb's copy carries only in-frame clones and drops some. Of some 19,000 clones listed, 70% to 90% are singletons. Trimming removed 3 bases at V and 1 base at J, with 7 bases between. The CDR3 runs 14 residues. Germline CDR1 and CDR2: SGHVS and FQNEAQ. Sequences were derived from blood, sampled from a patient who underwent chemoradiotherapy. The chain links TRBV7-8 to TRBJ1-3; D remains unclear. The TCR comes from a human donor with HPV-associated anogenital cancer. The CDR3 region has the DNA TGTGCCAGCAGCTTGGGGTTTTCTGGAAACACCATATATTTT. Its protein is CASSLGFSGNTIYF.